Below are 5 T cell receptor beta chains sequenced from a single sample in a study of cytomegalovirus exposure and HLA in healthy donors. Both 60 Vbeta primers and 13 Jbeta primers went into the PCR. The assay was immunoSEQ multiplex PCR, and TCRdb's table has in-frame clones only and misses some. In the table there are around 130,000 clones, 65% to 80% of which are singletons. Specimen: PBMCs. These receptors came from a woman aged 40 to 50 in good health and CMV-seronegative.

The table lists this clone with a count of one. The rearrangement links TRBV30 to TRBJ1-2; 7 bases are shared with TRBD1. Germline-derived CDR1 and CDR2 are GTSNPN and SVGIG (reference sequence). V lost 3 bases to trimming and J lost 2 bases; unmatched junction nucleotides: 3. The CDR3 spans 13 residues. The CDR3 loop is CAWSPGGNYGYTF. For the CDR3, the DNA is TGTGCCTGGAGCCCAGGGGGGAACTATGGCTACACCTTC.

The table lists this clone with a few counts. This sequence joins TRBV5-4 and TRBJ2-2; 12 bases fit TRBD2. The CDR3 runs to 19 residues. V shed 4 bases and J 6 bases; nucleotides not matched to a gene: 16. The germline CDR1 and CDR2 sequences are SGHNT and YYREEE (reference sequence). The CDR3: CASSLVASGGAGRAGELFF. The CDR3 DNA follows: TGTGCCAGCAGCCTGGTGGCTAGCGGGGGGGCCGGACGGGCCGGGGAGCTGTTTTTT.

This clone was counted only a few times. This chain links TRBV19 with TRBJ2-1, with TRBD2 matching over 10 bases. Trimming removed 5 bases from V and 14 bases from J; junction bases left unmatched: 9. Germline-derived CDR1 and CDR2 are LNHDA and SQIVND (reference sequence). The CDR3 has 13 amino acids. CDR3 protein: CASSARLAGEEFF. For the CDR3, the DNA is TGTGCCAGTAGTGCCCGCCTAGCGGGAGAAGAGTTCTTC.

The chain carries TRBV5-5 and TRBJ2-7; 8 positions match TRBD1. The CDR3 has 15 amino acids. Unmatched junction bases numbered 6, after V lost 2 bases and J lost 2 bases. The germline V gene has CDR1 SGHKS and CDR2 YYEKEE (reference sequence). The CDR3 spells CASSFSGTGAYEQYF. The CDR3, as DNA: TGTGCCAGCAGCTTTTCCGGGACAGGCGCCTACGAGCAGTACTTC. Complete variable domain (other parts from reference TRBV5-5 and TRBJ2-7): DAGVTQSPTHLIKTRGQQVTLRCSPISGHKSVSWYQQVLGQGPQFIFQYYEKEERGRGNFPDRFSARQFPNYSSELNVNALLLGDSALYLCASSFSGTGAYEQYFGPGTRLTVT.

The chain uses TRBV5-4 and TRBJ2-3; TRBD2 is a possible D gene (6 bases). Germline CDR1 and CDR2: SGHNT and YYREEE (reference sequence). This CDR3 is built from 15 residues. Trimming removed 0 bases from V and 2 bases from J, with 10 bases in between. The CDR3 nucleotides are TGTGCCAGCAGCTTGGCGGGACTGTACACAGATACGCAGTATTTT. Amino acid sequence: CASSLAGLYTDTQYF.